Sequencing of this TCR beta chain was carried out in a study of T cell responses to AZD1222 COVID-19 vaccine. This table comes from immunoSEQ multiplex PCR, and its TCRdb copy is limited to in-frame clones, with some not included. The data show 120,000 to 150,000 clones, about nine tenths seen once. The CDR3 extends over 14 amino acids. In germline, CDR1 is PRHDT, CDR2 FYEKMQ (reference sequence). Losses at the gene ends were 1 base for V and 13 bases for J; bases not matched to a gene: 10. The sequencing used peripheral blood, collected 28 days after the second AZD1222 dose. The chain couples TRBV13 to TRBJ2-1; TRBD1 matches 7 bases. This TCR was sampled from an adult who received the AZD1222 COVID-19 vaccine. The CDR3 DNA reads as TGTGCCAGCAGCTTAGAGGGGGCGATCGGGCCCCAGTTCTTC. Translation gives CASSLEGAIGPQFF.